The present T cell receptor (beta chain) was sequenced within a study of graft-versus-host responses after intestinal transplantation. Broader study findings: High graft-versus-host to host-versus-graft clonal ratios were seen in allografts of patients with graft-donor T cell macrochimerism.

As to this clone: The antigen is unknown.

Some clones are missing from TCRdb's copy, which holds only in-frame ones; the method was immunoSEQ multiplex PCR. Of about 37,000 clones in the sample, roughly 87% were seen once. Intraepithelial plus lamina propria lymphocytes were released by processing graft tissue. The CDR3 totals 14 residues. Per germline, CDR1 LNHDA and CDR2 SQIVND (reference sequence). Trimming cost V 7 bases and J 7 bases; bases outside gene matches: 9. The sequencing here drew on ileum tissue, taken around 190 days after intestinal transplant. The chain has TRBV19 and TRBJ1-4; 7 positions agree with TRBD1. The sequence was collected from a human patient who received an intestinal transplant, so some T cells may come from the graft donor. This CDR3 reads CASKKDRIGEKLFF. CDR3 DNA: TGTGCCAGTAAAAAGGACAGGATTGGTGAAAAACTGTTTTTT.